The clone carrying this TCR beta chain was picked up many times. TCR beta CDR3 region amplification was performed from RNA transcripts. First-round RT-PCR of the TCR CDR3 relied on the HTBI primer set. TCRdb processed the multiplex PCR reads anew with MiXCR; each CDR3 protein has one entry. Among around 300,000 distinct CDR3 sequences, approximately 15% were seen once, and the ten largest hold 34%. Trimming shortened V by 3 bases and J by 0 bases, and 6 bases separated the two germline ends. Germline CDR1 reads DFQATT; CDR2 reads SNEGSKA (reference sequence). The CDR3 is made up of 12 amino acids. This entry is derived from a study of T cells in Graves' hyperthyroidism and ophthalmopathy.

Sequenced input: blood. The genes are TRBV20-1 and TRBJ2-7; no clear D gene. The TCR sequence derives from a woman between 40 and 55 years old with Graves' ophthalmopathy. The CDR3 DNA is TGCAGTGCTAGCTCGCCCTCCTACGAGCAGTACTTC. Translation gives CSASSPSYEQYF.